The 27 T cell receptor beta chains below come from one sample, sequenced in a study of T cell changes during pregnancy in multiple sclerosis. Assay: immunoSEQ multiplex PCR; the TCRdb copy retains only in-frame clones and omits some. The table lists 75,000 to 80,000 clones, 90% to 95% of them singletons. The sample was peripheral blood, taken in the second trimester of pregnancy. The receptors shown here come from a female donor in good health, enrolled as a control in a pregnancy study.

The chain has TRBV25-1 and TRBJ1-6, with 7 bases matching TRBD1. There are 13 residues in the CDR3. Germline loops: CDR1 MGHDK, CDR2 SYGVNS. V was clipped by 3 bases and J by 9 bases; unmatched bases: 2. The CDR3 reads CASSDYRGSPLHF. In DNA, the CDR3 is TGTGCCAGCAGTGATTACAGGGGTTCACCCCTCCACTTT.

The chain couples TRBV21-1 to TRBJ2-1; TRBD2 reflects the table's D call only, with no check against the DNA. TRBV21-1 is shown as a pseudogene. The CDR3 is made up of 15 amino acids. CDR3 sequence reads: CASSKTAGRFTEQFF. The CDR3 bases are TGTGCCAGCAGCAAAACAGCGGGGAGGTTCACTGAGCAGTTCTTC.

This chain joins TRBV27 and TRBJ1-2, with 7 bases that match TRBD1. CDR1 is MNHEY and CDR2 is SMNVEV in the germline V gene (reference sequence). With V trimmed by 3 bases and J by 2 bases, 6 bases remained unmatched. The CDR3 has 15 residues. The CDR3 reads CASSFTGTVNYGYTF. DNA for the CDR3: TGTGCCAGCAGTTTCACCGGGACAGTGAACTATGGCTACACCTTC.

The rearrangement links TRBV5-1 to TRBJ2-3, with unresolved D. From germline, CDR1 is SGHRS and CDR2 YFSETQ. The CDR3 extends over 13 amino acids. V lost 0 bases and J lost 2, with 4 bases in between. The CDR3: CASSLGNTDTQYF. DNA for the CDR3: TGCGCCAGCAGCTTGGGTAACACAGATACGCAGTATTTT.

This chain connects TRBV4-1 to TRBJ1-5, with 10 bases lining up with TRBD1. V lost 8 bases to trimming and J lost 7 bases; unmatched junction nucleotides: 8. CDR1 and CDR2 from the germline V gene are MGHRA and YSYEKL. The CDR3 consists of 14 residues. The CDR3 loop is CASGDRGRRQPQHF. DNA of the CDR3: TGCGCCAGCGGAGACAGGGGGCGACGGCAGCCCCAGCATTTT.

V usage is TRBV11-2 and J usage is TRBJ1-1; D unresolved. Germline V gene sequence: CDR1 SGHAT, CDR2 FQNNGV. The CDR3 loop spans 13 amino acids. Trimming stripped 5 bases from V and 2 bases from J, with 9 bases between. CDR3 loop: CASSRTGNTEAFF. Here the CDR3 DNA reads TGTGCCAGCAGCCGGACTGGTAACACTGAAGCTTTCTTT.

J is TRBJ2-2 and V is TRBV18, with TRBD1 matching over 7 bases. V lost 3 bases, J lost 9 bases, and 7 bases stayed unmatched. This CDR3 has 14 residues. Germline V gene sequence: CDR1 KGHSH, CDR2 LQKENI. This CDR3 is CASSPLRQGRELFF. DNA for the CDR3: TGTGCCAGCTCACCGTTAAGACAGGGCCGGGAGCTGTTTTTT.

The V gene is TRBV19, the J gene TRBJ2-5, with a weak D call TRBD2 (5 bases). Germline lookup yields CDR1 LNHDA and CDR2 SQIVND (reference sequence). The CDR3 is 13 residues long. The ends were cut back, 5 bases at V and 1 base at J, with 8 bases in the middle. In DNA form, the CDR3 reads TGTGCCAGTAGTGAGGGCACCCAAGAGACCCAGTACTTC. Translation: CASSEGTQETQYF.

The chain carries TRBV18 and TRBJ2-1; the match to TRBD2 covers 9 bases. The CDR3 is 18 residues long. The V gene end was trimmed by 4 bases and the J gene end by 0 bases; junction bases not matched to a gene: 10. The germline CDR1 and CDR2 sequences are KGHSH and LQKENI. CDR3 region: CASSRGGSGGPSYNEQFF. In nucleotides, the CDR3 is TGTGCCAGCTCACGCGGCGGTAGCGGGGGCCCCTCCTACAATGAGCAGTTCTTC.

The rearrangement joins TRBV6-4 to TRBJ2-1; 10 bases agree with TRBD2. V gave up 6 bases and J gave up 8 bases; unmatched junction bases: 13. There are 16 residues in the CDR3. CDR1 MRHNA and CDR2 SNTAGT come from the germline V gene. The CDR3 nucleotides read TGTGCCAGCAGGGAAGCGGGGGGGCCTATTAGCGATGAGCAGTTCTTC. Its protein is CASREAGGPISDEQFF.

This clone came up once. The V gene is TRBV9, the J gene TRBJ2-1; 11 positions agree with TRBD2. Germline V CDR1 and CDR2: SGDLS, YYNGEE. V was clipped by 4 bases and J by 6 bases; unmatched bases: 6. This CDR3 is 15 amino acids long. CDR3 sequence: CASSTGTSGGNEQFF. CDR3 sequence (DNA): TGTGCCAGCAGCACCGGGACTAGCGGAGGCAATGAGCAGTTCTTC.

The V call is TRBV15, the J call TRBJ2-1; D perhaps matches TRBD2 (6 bases). Trimming took off 1 base at V and 0 bases at J, with 13 bases between the two ends. The CDR3 is made up of 17 amino acids. From germline, CDR1 is LNHNV and CDR2 YYDKDF (reference sequence). DNA for the CDR3: TGTGCCACCAGCAGAGGGACGGGGGACCTCTCCTACAATGAGCAGTTCTTC. It specifies CATSRGTGDLSYNEQFF.

The chain employs TRBV18 and TRBJ1-4, with D possibly TRBD1 on 6 matching bases. V was clipped by 10 bases and J by 3 bases, with 12 bases between them. The CDR3 has 13 residues. Per the germline V gene, CDR1 is KGHSH and CDR2 is LQKENI. CDR3 region: CATNGGPNEKLFF. The CDR3 DNA is TGTGCCACCAACGGGGGGCCTAATGAAAAACTGTTTTTT. Full variable domain (missing parts from reference TRBV18 and TRBJ1-4): NAGVMQNPRHLVRRRGQEARLRCSPMKGHSHVYWYRQLPEEGLKFMVYLQKENIIDESGMPKERFSAEFPKEGPSILRIQQVVRGDSAAYFCATNGGPNEKLFFGSGTQLSVL.

J is TRBJ2-2 and V is TRBV5-1; TRBD1 matches 10 bases. Germline assignment: CDR1 SGHRS and CDR2 YFSETQ. Losses at the gene ends were 4 bases for V and 6 bases for J; bases not matched to a gene: 6. CDR3 size: 15 residues. The CDR3 here is CASSTGTGAAGELFF. The DNA for the CDR3 is TGCGCCAGCAGCACCGGGACAGGGGCGGCCGGGGAGCTGTTTTTT.

V usage is TRBV7-2 and J usage is TRBJ1-1; D gene unclear. Germline V CDR1 and CDR2: SGHTA, FQGNSA. Trimming left V 1 base short and J 2 bases short, with 8 bases between. The CDR3 runs to 14 residues. The DNA of the CDR3 is TGTGCCAGCAGCTTAGGACATAGAAACACTGAAGCTTTCTTT. Its translation is CASSLGHRNTEAFF.

This clone was detected once. This rearrangement joins TRBV19 to TRBJ2-5; TRBD1 aligns across 7 bases. The CDR3 runs 13 residues. V was pared by 8 bases and J by 0 bases, with 3 bases of the junction left unmatched. Germline values: CDR1 LNHDA, CDR2 SQIVND (reference sequence). The CDR3 loop is CASSTGHQETQYF. For the CDR3, the DNA is TGTGCCAGTTCGACAGGGCACCAAGAGACCCAGTACTTC.

The chain links TRBV7-3 to TRBJ1-1; D unresolved. V was trimmed by 5 bases and J by 2 bases, leaving 9 bases between them. This CDR3 has 13 residues. Per germline, CDR1 SGHTA and CDR2 FQGTGA. The CDR3 coding sequence is TGTGCCAGCAGCACAGACACCAACACTGAAGCTTTCTTT. It encodes CASSTDTNTEAFF.

In this sample, this clone turned up once. V is TRBV9 and J is TRBJ2-3, with TRBD1 identical over 8 bases. V shed 0 bases, J shed 1 base, and the junction held 4 bases outside the gene matches. The CDR3 totals 16 residues. Germline assignment: CDR1 SGDLS and CDR2 YYNGEE. CDR3 amino acids: CASSVDMGQGTDTQYF. The CDR3 DNA follows: TGTGCCAGCAGCGTAGACATGGGACAGGGCACAGATACGCAGTATTTT.

The chain has TRBV7-9 and TRBJ2-1; TRBD2 matches 10 bases. The CDR3 contains 17 residues. Trimming took 3 bases from V and 3 from J; bases not matched to a gene: 8. Germline CDR1 reads SEHNR; CDR2 reads FQNEAQ (reference sequence). The CDR3 protein is CASSFTAGGPSYNEQFF. The CDR3 region has the DNA TGTGCCAGCAGCTTTACAGCGGGGGGGCCTAGCTACAATGAGCAGTTCTTC.

The chain joins TRBV6-5 to TRBJ2-1; 9 positions match TRBD2. The CDR3 loop spans 15 amino acids. The V gene end was trimmed by 6 bases and the J gene end by 5 bases; junction bases not matched to a gene: 8. Germline loops: CDR1 MNHEY, CDR2 SVGAGI. The CDR3 DNA sequence: TGTGCCAGCAGAGATAGCGGGGGCGGGGACAATGAGCAGTTCTTC. Its protein is CASRDSGGGDNEQFF.

This clone was observed a few times. This chain connects TRBV6-1 to TRBJ2-7; 7 bases match TRBD1. J gave up 1 base and V 4 bases, and 4 bases lay outside the gene matches. The CDR3 is 14 residues long. Germline-derived CDR1 and CDR2 are MNHNS and SASEGT. CDR3 amino acids: CASSADRISYEQYF. The CDR3 nucleotides read TGTGCCAGCAGTGCGGACAGGATATCCTACGAGCAGTACTTC.

This chain links TRBV6-5 with TRBJ1-3, with D perhaps matching TRBD1 (6 bases). CDR3 length: 16 residues. Germline loops: CDR1 MNHEY, CDR2 SVGAGI. Deletions cut 2 bases from V and 3 bases from J, with 14 bases between. The DNA of the CDR3 is TGTGCCAGCAGTTACGATTATAGGACAGTTGGAAACACCATATATTTT. As protein: CASSYDYRTVGNTIYF.

V usage is TRBV7-9 and J usage is TRBJ1-1, with D possibly being TRBD1 (5 bases). Germline CDR1 is SEHNR and CDR2 is FQNEAQ (reference sequence). The CDR3 has 13 residues. V gave up 4 bases and J gave up 3 bases, with 9 bases separating them. The CDR3 nucleotides read TGTGCCAGCAGCTCCTGGGGGGACACTGAAGCTTTCTTT. Encoded protein: CASSSWGDTEAFF.

This chain uses TRBV14 with TRBJ1-1, with D possibly TRBD1 on 5 matching bases. The germline V and J ends were trimmed by 1 base and 4 bases, with 16 bases remaining between them. The CDR3 is 16 amino acids. Germline assignment: CDR1 SGHDN and CDR2 FVKESK. The CDR3 here is CASSQGWGELGTEAFF. The CDR3 nucleotides are TGTGCCAGCAGCCAAGGATGGGGGGAATTAGGCACTGAAGCTTTCTTT.

The V and J genes are TRBV14 and TRBJ1-4; D is perhaps TRBD1 (6 bases). CDR3 length: 15 residues. The ends were cut back, 4 bases at V and 5 bases at J, with 14 bases in the middle. Per germline, CDR1 SGHDN and CDR2 FVKESK. The CDR3 DNA is TGTGCCAGCAGCCCAACCGACAGGCTCAATGAAAAACTGTTTTTT. It is translated as CASSPTDRLNEKLFF.

The chain carries TRBV6-4 and TRBJ1-1; 7 bases are shared with TRBD1. The CDR3 totals 13 residues. Germline loops: CDR1 MRHNA, CDR2 SNTAGT. J lost 6 bases, V lost 4 bases, and 5 bases had no gene match. The CDR3 DNA reads TGTGCCAGCAGTGTCGACAGGGCTTCTGAAGCTTTCTTT. Its translation is CASSVDRASEAFF.

This clone was detected once. The chain employs TRBV7-2 and TRBJ2-7; TRBD1 matches 8 bases. The ends lost 4 bases at V and 0 bases at J; junction bases unmatched: 2. CDR1 and CDR2 (germline): SGHTA, FQGNSA. The CDR3 has 14 amino acids. CDR3 region: CASSSGTGSYEQYF. The CDR3 coding sequence is TGTGCCAGCAGCTCAGGGACAGGCTCCTACGAGCAGTACTTC.